The 5 T cell receptor beta chains below were found in one sample sequenced in a study of shared clonotypes between healthy human individuals. This table comes from immunoSEQ multiplex PCR, and its TCRdb copy is limited to in-frame clones, with some not included. The sample includes some 200,000 clones, roughly 93% of them seen just once. Sequenced: naive CD4+ T cells sorted from blood. The sample's subset: CD45RA+ positively selected. The receptors were gathered from a woman aged 25 to 39 in good health.

The V gene is TRBV14, the J gene TRBJ2-2; D not certain. This CDR3 region has 14 residues. V lost 3 bases and J lost 1, with 6 bases in between. Looked up from germline, CDR1 is SGHDN and CDR2 is FVKESK. The CDR3 DNA reads as TGTGCCAGCAGCCAGTGGCAGAACACCGGGGAGCTGTTTTTT. This sequence encodes CASSQWQNTGELFF.

The chain has TRBV4-1 and TRBJ2-5; possible D gene TRBD1, 7 bases. The DNA end favors TRBJ2-7, so the J call may be wrong. Germline values: CDR1 MGHRA, CDR2 YSYEKL. This CDR3 is 16 amino acids long. CDR3 nucleotide sequence: TGCGCCAGCAGCCAAAAGGGAGGACAGGCCACCTACGAGCAGTACTTC. Translating it yields CASSQKGGQATYEQYF.

The CDR3 sequence is CASSVEPQVGDTQYF. The CDR3 nucleotides read TGTGCCAGCAGCGTAGAACCCCAAGTTGGGGATACGCAGTATTTT. The V and J genes are TRBV9 and TRBJ2-3; D gene unclear. With 0 bases removed from V and 6 bases from J, the gap between germline ends came to 14 bases. The CDR3 sequence is 15 residues long. Germline CDR1 is SGDLS and CDR2 is YYNGEE.

The genes are TRBV29-1 and TRBJ2-3; 11 nucleotides agree with TRBD2. V lost 8 bases, J lost 1 base, and 11 bases stayed unmatched. Per the germline V gene, CDR1 is SQVTM and CDR2 is ANQGSEA. The CDR3 covers 16 residues. Here the CDR3 reads CSLASGRSMGTDTQYF. The CDR3 DNA follows: TGCAGCCTTGCTAGCGGGAGGAGTATGGGCACAGATACGCAGTATTTT.

J is TRBJ1-3 and V is TRBV18; D is perhaps TRBD1 (5 bases). The germline CDR1 and CDR2 sequences are KGHSH and LQKENI. The ends were cut back, 3 bases at V and 0 bases at J, with 12 bases in the middle. This CDR3 is built from 16 residues. The CDR3 DNA sequence: TGTGCCAGCTCACCGTCCGGGACCTCCTCTGGAAACACCATATATTTT. This gives the protein CASSPSGTSSGNTIYF. Full variable domain (rest looked up from reference TRBV18 and TRBJ1-3): NAGVMQNPRHLVRRRGQEARLRCSPMKGHSHVYWYRQLPEEGLKFMVYLQKENIIDESGMPKERFSAEFPKEGPSILRIQQVVRGDSAAYFCASSPSGTSSGNTIYFGEGSWLTVV.